The sequence of this TCR beta chain was determined in a study of T cells after yellow fever vaccination. MiXCR was run by TCRdb on the 5' RACE reads, yielding one entry per CDR3 protein. The data hold approximately 150,000 distinct CDR3 sequences, with approximately 6.2% observed a single time. V shed 4 bases, J shed 0 bases, and the junction held 3 bases outside the gene matches. CDR3 length: 14 residues. Per germline, CDR1 ENHRY and CDR2 SYGVKD. Sample: CD4+ T cells sorted from PBMCs, taken on the day of the first yellow fever vaccination. This TCR was recovered from a man aged 18 to 30 who received the YFV17D yellow fever vaccine. The chain couples TRBV10-3 to TRBJ2-7; 7 nucleotides line up with TRBD1. CDR3 sequence (DNA): TGTGCCATCAGTGGGCGACAGGGCTCCTACGAGCAGTACTTC. Protein: CAISGRQGSYEQYF.